Listed below are T cell receptor beta chains from one sample, sequenced in a study of PD-L1 blockade in urothelial cancer. Sequencing used immunoSEQ multiplex PCR; TCRdb keeps in-frame clones, though not all of them. The sample yields approximately 100,000 clones, about 90% seen once. The sample consisted of PBMCs, taken around atezolizumab (anti-PD-L1) treatment. These receptors were taken from a woman of 80 years or more with urothelial cancer. CDR3s include the opening cysteine and the closing phenylalanine or tryptophan. A D gene is named only where the DNA matches it firmly. Some rows have no size entry. The others give once, few or many, or a class for an expanded clone.

>TRBD2|TRBV5-1|.|TRBJ2-1
CASSLIVGLAGGPETYNEQFF
TGCGCCAGCAGCTTAATCGTCGGACTAGCGGGAGGGCCTGAGACCTACAATGAGCAGTTCTTC
>TRBD2|TRBV28|.|TRBJ2-1
CASSPTTSGNSYNEQFF
TGTGCCAGCAGTCCGACCACTAGCGGCAACTCCTACAATGAGCAGTTCTTC
>.|TRBV23-1|.|TRBJ1-2
CASSQTAYGYTF
TGCGCCAGCAGTCAAACAGCTTATGGCTACACCTTC
>.|TRBV2|.|TRBJ2-5
CASEVYPQETQYF
TGTGCCAGCGAGGTGTACCCACAAGAGACCCAGTACTTC
>.|TRBV5-1|.|TRBJ2-5
CASSLGSGVQETQYF
TGCGCCAGCAGCTTGGGTTCCGGGGTTCAAGAGACCCAGTACTTC
>.|TRBV5-8|.|TRBJ1-4
CASSPGGLRNEKLFF
TGTGCCAGCAGCCCCGGAGGCCTTAGGAACGAAAAACTGTTTTTT
>.|TRBV11-1|.|TRBJ1-3
CASSSTQLTSGNTIYF
TGTGCCAGCAGCTCAACACAGCTTACATCTGGAAACACCATATATTTT
>.|TRBV9|.|TRBJ2-3
CASNGPSTDTQYF
TGTGCCAGCAATGGCCCGAGCACAGATACGCAGTATTTT
>.|TRBV27|.|TRBJ1-5
CASSQGRGNQPQHF
TGTGCCAGCAGCCAAGGGAGGGGCAATCAGCCCCAGCATTTT
>.|TRBV7-9|.|TRBJ2-1
CASSLGVNNEQFF
TGTGCCAGCAGCTTAGGTGTCAACAATGAGCAGTTCTTC
>.|TRBV7-3|.|TRBJ2-1
CASSPGGQGYGEQFF
TGTGCCAGCAGCCCAGGGGGGCAGGGCTACGGTGAGCAGTTCTTC
>.|TRBV27|.|TRBJ2-1
CASSLRGQSSYNEQFF
TGTGCCAGCAGTTTACGAGGGCAGAGCTCCTACAATGAGCAGTTCTTC
>.|TRBV10-2|once|TRBJ2-3
CASSVSRTDTQYF
TGCGCCAGCAGTGTTAGCAGAACAGATACGCAGTATTTT
>.|TRBV29-1|.|TRBJ1-1
CSTGQSNTEAFF
TGCAGCACAGGACAGTCGAACACTGAAGCTTTCTTT
>.|TRBV5-1|.|TRBJ1-5
CASSQEGRGQPQHF
TGCGCCAGCTCTCAGGAGGGGCGCGGTCAGCCCCAGCATTTT
>.|TRBV2|.|TRBJ1-2
CASSEEYGGSHRYTF
TGTGCCAGCAGTGAAGAGTACGGAGGGTCTCACCGCTACACCTTC
>TRBD1|TRBV6-1|.|TRBJ1-5
CASSPDRVQPQHF
TGTGCCAGCAGTCCCGACAGGGTTCAGCCCCAGCATTTT
>.|TRBV20-1|once|TRBJ1-2
CSARPGSGYTF
TGCAGTGCTAGACCGGGGTCTGGCTACACCTTC
>TRBD1|TRBV6-1|once|TRBJ1-5
CASSDTGTGLGSNQPQHF
TGTGCCAGCAGTGATACCGGGACAGGGTTAGGGAGCAATCAGCCCCAGCATTTT
>TRBD2|TRBV6-1|.|TRBJ2-1
CASLRDYTYNEQFF
TGTGCCAGCCTCAGGGACTATACCTACAATGAGCAGTTCTTC
>.|TRBV6-1|.|TRBJ1-2
CASRTTLNYGYTF
TGTGCCAGCAGGACCACACTAAACTATGGCTACACCTTC
>TRBD1|TRBV6-4|.|TRBJ2-7
CASETGGAYEQYF
TGTGCCAGCGAGACAGGGGGAGCATACGAGCAGTACTTC
>.|TRBV2|few|TRBJ1-5
CASSVMGGGQPQHF
TGTGCCAGCAGTGTGATGGGGGGAGGTCAGCCCCAGCATTTT
>.|TRBV15|.|TRBJ2-3
CATTMGSKADTQYF
TGTGCCACCACTATGGGGAGTAAGGCAGATACGCAGTATTTT
>.|TRBV2|.|TRBJ1-1
CASSEARAATEAFF
TGTGCCAGCAGTGAAGCGCGAGCGGCTACTGAAGCTTTCTTT
>.|TRBV5-1|.|TRBJ1-5
CASSWDGQPNQPQHF
TGCGCCAGCAGCTGGGACGGACAGCCCAATCAGCCCCAGCATTTT
>.|TRBV19|.|TRBJ1-5
CASSILHGGNQPQHF
TGTGCCAGTAGTATTCTTCACGGTGGCAATCAGCCCCAGCATTTT
>.|TRBV2|.|TRBJ2-3
CASSVARTSTDTQYF
TGTGCCAGCAGTGTCGCCCGGACTAGCACAGATACGCAGTATTTT
>.|TRBV28|.|TRBJ1-1
CASSLTGSTEAFF
TGTGCCAGCAGTTTAACAGGGTCAACTGAAGCTTTCTTT
>.|TRBV19|.|TRBJ1-5
CASRNPGDSGQPQHF
TGTGCCAGTAGAAACCCCGGGGACTCGGGGCAGCCCCAGCATTTT
>.|TRBV15|.|TRBJ2-7
CATSRAGDEQYF
TGTGCCACCAGCAGAGCCGGGGACGAGCAGTACTTC
>TRBD2|TRBV9|.|TRBJ2-3
CASSAEPGLAADTQYF
TGTGCCAGCAGCGCGGAGCCGGGACTAGCCGCAGATACGCAGTATTTT
>.|TRBV5-1|.|TRBJ1-1
CASSLEQVIGTEAFF
TGCGCCAGCAGCTTGGAACAGGTCATTGGAACTGAAGCTTTCTTT
>.|TRBV18|.|TRBJ2-5
CASSPGLVFETQYF
TGTGCCAGCTCACCGGGACTGGTATTTGAGACCCAGTACTTC
>TRBD2|TRBV6-1|.|TRBJ2-1
CASSEFIAGAYNEQFF
TGTGCCAGCAGTGAATTCATAGCGGGAGCCTACAATGAGCAGTTCTTC
>TRBD1|TRBV27|.|TRBJ2-7
CASRHSRDRGISEQYF
TGTGCCAGCAGGCATAGCCGGGACAGGGGAATCTCGGAGCAGTACTTC
>.|TRBV7-3|.|TRBJ2-7
CASSPGQGPYEQYF
TGTGCCAGCAGCCCTGGGCAGGGGCCCTACGAGCAGTACTTC
>.|TRBV19|.|TRBJ1-1
CASIADSPRRAFF
TGTGCCAGTATCGCCGACAGCCCGCGAAGGGCTTTCTTT
>TRBD1|TRBV19|.|TRBJ1-5
CASSPKNRGNQPQHF
TGTGCCAGTAGCCCAAAGAACAGGGGTAATCAGCCCCAGCATTTT
>.|TRBV28|.|TRBJ1-2
CASSLAGGYGYTF
TGTGCCAGCAGTTTAGCGGGGGGCTATGGCTACACCTTC
>.|TRBV14|.|TRBJ1-2
CASSQDSWAGAYGYTF
TGTGCCAGCAGCCAAGATAGTTGGGCAGGGGCCTATGGCTACACCTTC
>TRBD2|TRBV9|.|TRBJ2-5
CASSVEGSGGTQYF
TGTGCCAGCAGCGTAGAGGGTAGCGGGGGGACCCAGTACTTC
>TRBD1|TRBV15|.|TRBJ1-2
CATSRPGTGIGGYTF
TGTGCCACCAGCAGGCCCGGGACAGGGATAGGCGGCTACACCTTC